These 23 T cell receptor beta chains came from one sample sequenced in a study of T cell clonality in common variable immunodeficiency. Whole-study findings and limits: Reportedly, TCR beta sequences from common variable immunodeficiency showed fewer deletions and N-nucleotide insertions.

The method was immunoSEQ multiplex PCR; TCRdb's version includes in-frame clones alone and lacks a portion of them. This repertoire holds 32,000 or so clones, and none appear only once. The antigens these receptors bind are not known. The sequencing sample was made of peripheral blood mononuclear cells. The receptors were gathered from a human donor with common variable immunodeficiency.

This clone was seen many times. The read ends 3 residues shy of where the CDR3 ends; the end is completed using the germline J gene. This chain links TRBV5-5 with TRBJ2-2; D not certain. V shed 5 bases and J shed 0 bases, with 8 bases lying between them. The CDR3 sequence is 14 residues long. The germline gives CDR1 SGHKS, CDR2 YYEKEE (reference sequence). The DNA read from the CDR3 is TGTGCCAGCAGTTTCCCGTCGAACACCGGGGAG. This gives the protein CASSFPSNTGE. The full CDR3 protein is CASSFPSNTGELFF.

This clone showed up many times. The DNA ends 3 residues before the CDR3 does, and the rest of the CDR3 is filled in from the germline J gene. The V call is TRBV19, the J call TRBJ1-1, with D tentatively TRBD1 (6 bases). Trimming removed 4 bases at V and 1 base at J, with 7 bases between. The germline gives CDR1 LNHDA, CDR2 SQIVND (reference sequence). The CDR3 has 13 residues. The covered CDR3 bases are TGTGCCAGTAGTAAACAGGGGAACACTGAA. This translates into CASSKQGNTE. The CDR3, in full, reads CASSKQGNTEAFF. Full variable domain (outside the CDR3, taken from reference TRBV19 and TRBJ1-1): DGGITQSPKYLFRKEGQNVTLSCEQNLNHDAMYWYRQDPGQGLRLIYYSQIVNDFQKGDIAEGYSVSREKKESFPLTVTSAQKNPTAFYLCASSKQGNTEAFFGQGTRLTVV.

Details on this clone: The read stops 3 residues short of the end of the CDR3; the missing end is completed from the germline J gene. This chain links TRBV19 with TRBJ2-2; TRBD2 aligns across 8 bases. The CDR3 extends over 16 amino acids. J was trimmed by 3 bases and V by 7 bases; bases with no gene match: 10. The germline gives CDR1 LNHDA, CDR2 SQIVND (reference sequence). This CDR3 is CASIGGAGGHTGELFF. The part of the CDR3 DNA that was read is TGTGCCAGTATCGGAGGGGCGGGGGGCCACACCGGGGAG.

The CDR3 reads CASSYGLTSSGKSPLHF. Incomplete CDR3 DNA: TGTGCCAGCAGTTACGGCTTGACGTCGTCAGGGAAGTCACCC. The chain joins TRBV6-2 or TRBV6-3 to TRBJ1-6; D possibly corresponds to TRBD1 (5 bases). The read ends 3 residues shy of where the CDR3 ends; the end is completed using the germline J gene. Germline lookup yields CDR1 MNHEY and CDR2 SVGEGT. Trimming removed 2 bases at V and 10 bases at J, with 21 bases between. This CDR3 contains 17 residues.

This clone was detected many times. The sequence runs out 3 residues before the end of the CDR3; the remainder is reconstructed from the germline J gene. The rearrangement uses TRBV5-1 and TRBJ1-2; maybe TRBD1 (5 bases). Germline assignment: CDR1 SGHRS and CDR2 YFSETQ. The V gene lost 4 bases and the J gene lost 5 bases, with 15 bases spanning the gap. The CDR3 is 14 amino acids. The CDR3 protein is CASSPEGTLYGYTF. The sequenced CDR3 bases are TGCGCCAGCAGCCCCGAGGGGACTCTTTATGGC.

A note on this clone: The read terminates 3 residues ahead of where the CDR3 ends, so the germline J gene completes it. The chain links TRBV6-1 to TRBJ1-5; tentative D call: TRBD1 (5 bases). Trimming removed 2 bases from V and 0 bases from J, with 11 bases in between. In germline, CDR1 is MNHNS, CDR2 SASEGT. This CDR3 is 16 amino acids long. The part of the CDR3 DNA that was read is TGTGCCAGCAGTGAACTGGGGGGTTATAGCAATCAGCCC. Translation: CASSELGGYSNQP. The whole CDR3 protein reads CASSELGGYSNQPQHF.

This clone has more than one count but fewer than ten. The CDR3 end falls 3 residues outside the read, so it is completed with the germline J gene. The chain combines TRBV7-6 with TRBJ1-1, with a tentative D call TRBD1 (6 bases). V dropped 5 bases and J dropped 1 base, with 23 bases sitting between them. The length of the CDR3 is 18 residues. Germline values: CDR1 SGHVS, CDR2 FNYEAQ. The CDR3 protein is CASSPGRPATGSNTEAFF. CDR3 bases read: TGTGCCAGCAGCCCAGGTCGTCCCGCAACAGGGTCGAACACTGAA.

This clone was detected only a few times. CDR3 DNA, as far as it was read: TGCGCCAGCAGCTTGGGGACAGTTCGAGCAGATACG. Its translation is CASSLGTVRADT. The whole CDR3 reads CASSLGTVRADTQYF. The gene calls are TRBV5-1 and TRBJ2-3, with a possible D match to TRBD1 (6 bases). The read ends 3 residues shy of where the CDR3 ends; the end is completed using the germline J gene. Germline CDR1 SGHRS, CDR2 YFSETQ. V lost 0 bases and J lost 4, with 12 bases in between. This CDR3 is 15 amino acids long.

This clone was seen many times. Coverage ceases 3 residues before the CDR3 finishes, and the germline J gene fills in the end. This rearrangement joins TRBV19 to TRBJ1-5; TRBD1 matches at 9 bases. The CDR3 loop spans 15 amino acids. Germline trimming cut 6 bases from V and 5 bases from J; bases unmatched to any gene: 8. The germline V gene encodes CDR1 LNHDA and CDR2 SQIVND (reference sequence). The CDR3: CASRQQGAGYQPQHF. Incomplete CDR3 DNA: TGTGCCAGTAGGCAACAGGGGGCCGGATATCAGCCC.

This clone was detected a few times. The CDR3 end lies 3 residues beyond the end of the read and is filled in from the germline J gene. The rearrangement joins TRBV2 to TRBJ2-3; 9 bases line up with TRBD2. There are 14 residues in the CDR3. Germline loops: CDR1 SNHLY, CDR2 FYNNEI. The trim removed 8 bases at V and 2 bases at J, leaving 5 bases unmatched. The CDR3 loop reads CASWLAGPTDTQYF. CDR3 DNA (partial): TGTGCCAGCTGGCTAGCGGGACCCACAGATACG.

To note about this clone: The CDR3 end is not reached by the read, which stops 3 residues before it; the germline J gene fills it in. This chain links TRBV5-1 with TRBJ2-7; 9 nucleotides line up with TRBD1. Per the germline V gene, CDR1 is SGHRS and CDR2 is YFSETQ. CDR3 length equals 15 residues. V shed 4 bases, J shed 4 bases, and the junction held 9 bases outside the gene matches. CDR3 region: CASSLLGQGTYEQYF. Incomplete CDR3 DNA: TGCGCCAGCAGCCTTCTTGGACAGGGGACGTACGAG.

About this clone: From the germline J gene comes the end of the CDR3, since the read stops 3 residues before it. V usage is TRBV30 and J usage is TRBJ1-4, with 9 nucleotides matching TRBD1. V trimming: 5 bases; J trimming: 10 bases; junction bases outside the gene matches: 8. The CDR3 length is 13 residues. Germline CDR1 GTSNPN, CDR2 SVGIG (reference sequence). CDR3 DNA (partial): TGTGCCTGGGAGGGACAGGGAGAACGAAAA. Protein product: CAWEGQGERK. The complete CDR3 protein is CAWEGQGERKLFF.

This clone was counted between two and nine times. The sequenced part of the CDR3 DNA is TGTGCCAGCACCGTTGTGGAGACC. As protein: CASTVVET. The CDR3 in its entirety is CASTVVETQYF. This sequence joins TRBV2 and TRBJ2-5; D is unclear. The read terminates 3 residues before the CDR3 end, so the remaining end is supplied by the germline J gene. The V and J ends lost 7 bases and 5 bases respectively, with 8 bases between them. This CDR3 spans 11 amino acids. CDR1 is SNHLY and CDR2 is FYNNEI in the germline V gene.

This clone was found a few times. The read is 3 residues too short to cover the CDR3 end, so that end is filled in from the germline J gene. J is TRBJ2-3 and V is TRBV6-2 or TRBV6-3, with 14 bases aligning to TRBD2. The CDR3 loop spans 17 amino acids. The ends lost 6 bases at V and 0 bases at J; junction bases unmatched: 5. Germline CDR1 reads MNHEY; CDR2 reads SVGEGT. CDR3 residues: CASRRLAGGSSTDTQYF. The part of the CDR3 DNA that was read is TGTGCCAGCAGAAGACTAGCGGGGGGGTCTAGCACAGATACG.

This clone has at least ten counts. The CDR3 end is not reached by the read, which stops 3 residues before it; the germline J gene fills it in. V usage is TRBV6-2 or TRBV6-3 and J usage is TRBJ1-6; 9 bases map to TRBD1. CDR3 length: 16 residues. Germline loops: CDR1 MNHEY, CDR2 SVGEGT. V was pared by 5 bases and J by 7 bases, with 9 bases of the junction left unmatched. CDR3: CASSLTGGQGNSPLHF. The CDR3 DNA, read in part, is TGTGCCAGCAGTCTTACAGGGGGCCAAGGGAATTCACCC.

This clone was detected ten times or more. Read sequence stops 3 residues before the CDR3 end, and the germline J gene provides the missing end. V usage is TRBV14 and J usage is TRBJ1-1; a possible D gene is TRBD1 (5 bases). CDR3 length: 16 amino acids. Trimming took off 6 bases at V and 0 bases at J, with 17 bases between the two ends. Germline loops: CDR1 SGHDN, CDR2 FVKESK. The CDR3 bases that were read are TGTGCCAGCAGACCCTTCCGCGGGGGGGTGAACACTGAA. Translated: CASRPFRGGVNTE. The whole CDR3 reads CASRPFRGGVNTEAFF. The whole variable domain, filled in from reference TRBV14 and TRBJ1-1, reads EAGVTQFPSHSVIEKGQTVTLRCDPISGHDNLYWYRRVMGKEIKFLLHFVKESKQDESGMPNNRFLAERTGGTYSTLKVQPAELEDSGVYFCASRPFRGGVNTEAFFGQGTRLTVV.

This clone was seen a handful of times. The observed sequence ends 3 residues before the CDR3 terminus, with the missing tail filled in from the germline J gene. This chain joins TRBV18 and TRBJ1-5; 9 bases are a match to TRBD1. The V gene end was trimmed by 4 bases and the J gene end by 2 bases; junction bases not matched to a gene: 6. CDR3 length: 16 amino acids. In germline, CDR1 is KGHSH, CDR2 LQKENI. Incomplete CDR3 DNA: TGTGCCAGCTCACTGACAGGGGGGGTGGGCAATCAGCCC. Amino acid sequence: CASSLTGGVGNQP. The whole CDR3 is CASSLTGGVGNQPQHF.

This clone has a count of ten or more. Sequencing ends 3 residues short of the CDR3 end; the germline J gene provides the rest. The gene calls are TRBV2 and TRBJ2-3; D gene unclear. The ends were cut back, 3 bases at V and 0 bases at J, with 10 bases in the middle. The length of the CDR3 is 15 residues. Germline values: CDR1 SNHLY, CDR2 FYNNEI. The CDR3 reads CASSEQVVSTDTQYF. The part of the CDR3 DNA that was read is TGTGCCAGCAGTGAGCAGGTCGTCAGCACAGATACG.

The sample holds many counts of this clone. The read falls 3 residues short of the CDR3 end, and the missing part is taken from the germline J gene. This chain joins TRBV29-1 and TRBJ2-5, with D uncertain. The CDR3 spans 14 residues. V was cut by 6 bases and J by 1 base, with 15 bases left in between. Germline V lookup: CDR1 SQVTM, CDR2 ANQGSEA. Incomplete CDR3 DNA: TGCAGCGTCCGCTCTGGTGGCAGCCAAGAGACC. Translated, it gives CSVRSGGSQET. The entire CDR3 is CSVRSGGSQETQYF.

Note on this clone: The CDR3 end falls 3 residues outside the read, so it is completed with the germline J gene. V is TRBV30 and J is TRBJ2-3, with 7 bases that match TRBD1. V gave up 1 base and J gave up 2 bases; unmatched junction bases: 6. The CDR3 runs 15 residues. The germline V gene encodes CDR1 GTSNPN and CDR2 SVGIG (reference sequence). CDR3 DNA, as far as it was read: TGTGCCTGGAGTGCAGGGGGTGGGGTCACAGATACG. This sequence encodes CAWSAGGGVTDT. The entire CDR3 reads CAWSAGGGVTDTQYF. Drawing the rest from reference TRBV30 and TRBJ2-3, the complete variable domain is SQTIHQWPATLVQPVGSPLSLECTVEGTSNPNLYWYRQAAGRGLQLLFYSVGIGQISSEVPQNLSASRPQDRQFILSSKKLLLSDSGFYLCAWSAGGGVTDTQYFGPGTRLTVL.

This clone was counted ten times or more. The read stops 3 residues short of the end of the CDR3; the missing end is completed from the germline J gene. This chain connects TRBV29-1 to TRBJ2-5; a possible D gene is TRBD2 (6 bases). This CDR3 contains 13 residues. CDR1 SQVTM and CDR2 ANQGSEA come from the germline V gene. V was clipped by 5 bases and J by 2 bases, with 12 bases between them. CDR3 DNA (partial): TGCAGCGTTCCCGTGGCGGGGCAAGAGACC. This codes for CSVPVAGQET. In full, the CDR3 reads CSVPVAGQETQYF. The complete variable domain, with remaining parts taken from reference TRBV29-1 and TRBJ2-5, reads SAVISQKPSRDICQRGTSLTIQCQVDSQVTMMFWYRQQPGQSLTLIATANQGSEATYESGFVIDKFPISRPNLTFSTLTVSNMSPEDSSIYLCSVPVAGQETQYFGPGTRLLVL.

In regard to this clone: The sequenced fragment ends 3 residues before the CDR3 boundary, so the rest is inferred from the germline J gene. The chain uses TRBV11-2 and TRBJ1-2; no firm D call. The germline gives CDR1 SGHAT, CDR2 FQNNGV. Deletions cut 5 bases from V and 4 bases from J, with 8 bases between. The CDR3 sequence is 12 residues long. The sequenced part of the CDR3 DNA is TGTGCCAGCAGCCCTCAGAGCTATGGC. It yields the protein CASSPQSYG. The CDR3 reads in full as CASSPQSYGYTF. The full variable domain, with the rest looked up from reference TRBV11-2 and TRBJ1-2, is EAGVAQSPRYKIIEKRQSVAFWCNPISGHATLYWYQQILGQGPKLLIQFQNNGVVDDSQLPKDRFSAERLKGVDSTLKIQPAKLEDSAVYLCASSPQSYGYTFGSGTRLTVV.

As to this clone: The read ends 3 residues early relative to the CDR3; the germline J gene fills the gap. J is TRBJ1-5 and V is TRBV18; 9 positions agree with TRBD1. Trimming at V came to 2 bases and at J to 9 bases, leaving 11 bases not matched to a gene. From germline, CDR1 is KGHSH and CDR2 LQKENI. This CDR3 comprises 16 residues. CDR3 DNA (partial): TGTGCCAGCTCACCAAGCGGACAGGGGCCCAGGGGGCCC. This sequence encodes CASSPSGQGPRGP. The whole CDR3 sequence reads CASSPSGQGPRGPQHF.